Listed here are 12 T cell receptor beta chains from one sample, sequenced in a study of human T cells and chemical hapten exposure. Individual cDNA molecules had unique molecular identifiers attached to them by the library. TCRdb itself ran the reads through MiXCR, one entry per CDR3 protein. The sample gives approximately 3,000 distinct CDR3 sequences, 48% of which show up once; 5% to 6.5% is in the top ten. The treatment is: therapeutic diphenylcyclopropenone sensitization with weekly scalp DPC. The material sequenced was whole blood, taken before DPC sensitization or 2, 6, or about 24 weeks after (not recorded which). Receptors originate from an adult with alopecia areata. Some clones in this sample may be carry-over from other donors' samples. This table probably holds off-target reads from a library built for another chain.

The chain joins TRBV29-1 to TRBJ2-5; 7 nucleotides line up with TRBD2. With 4 bases clipped from V and 4 bases from J, the junction kept 3 bases outside the gene matches. Germline V gene lookup returns CDR1 SQVTM and CDR2 ANQGSEA. This CDR3 is built from 12 residues. This CDR3 reads CSVGGTIETQYF. CDR3 nucleotides: TGCAGCGTTGGAGGGACTATAGAGACCCAGTACTTC.

This clonotype has just a few counts. The gene calls are TRBV7-9 and TRBJ2-7; TRBD2 matches at 8 bases. The trim removed 5 bases at V and 1 base at J, leaving 7 bases unmatched. Germline-derived CDR1 and CDR2 are SEHNR and FQNEAQ (reference sequence). The CDR3 covers 15 residues. CDR3 nucleotides: TGTGCCAGCAGCCCCCCGACTAGCGAATCCTACGAGCAGTACTTC. Protein sequence: CASSPPTSESYEQYF.

Notes on this clonotype: One end of the junction varies from germline; a read error may be responsible. DNA for the CDR3: TGTGCCAGGAGCTTACGCGGGGGGGCGAGCACAGATACGCAGTATTTT. It yields the protein CARSLRGGASTDTQYF. The chain is built from TRBV7-6 and TRBJ2-3; 9 positions agree with TRBD2. This CDR3 contains 16 residues. Per the germline V gene, CDR1 is SGHVS and CDR2 is FNYEAQ.

This rearrangement joins TRBV2 to TRBJ1-6; D not resolved. The V gene lost 2 bases and the J gene lost 0 bases, with 5 bases spanning the gap. The length of the CDR3 is 15 residues. Germline lookup yields CDR1 SNHLY and CDR2 FYNNEI. CDR3 sequence: CASSEWSSYNSPLHF. The CDR3 DNA reads TGTGCCAGCAGTGAATGGAGCTCCTATAATTCACCCCTCCACTTT.

In its sample, this clonotype was seen a few times. The chain recombines TRBV29-1 with TRBJ2-4; D unclear. CDR3 size: 13 residues. The V gene's germline CDR1 is SQVTM and CDR2 ANQGSEA. V gave up 2 bases and J gave up 1 base, with 6 bases separating them. The CDR3 DNA sequence: TGCAGCGTTGAACCCGGGGCCAAAAACATTCAGTACTTC. Translation: CSVEPGAKNIQYF.

The sample holds a few counts of this clonotype. The chain employs TRBV11-2 and TRBJ2-7; 9 bases match TRBD2. V trimming: 6 bases; J trimming: 2 bases; junction bases outside the gene matches: 11. CDR3 length: 16 amino acids. Germline CDR1 SGHAT, CDR2 FQNNGV. The CDR3 sequence: CASRSPGASGAYEQYF. The CDR3 DNA reads as TGTGCCAGCAGGTCCCCCGGGGCTAGCGGGGCCTACGAGCAGTACTTC.

The chain couples TRBV10-3 to TRBJ2-3; a possible D gene is TRBD2 (7 bases). The CDR3 is 17 amino acids. Germline CDR1 ENHRY, CDR2 SYGVKD. V shed 5 bases and J shed 5 bases, with 23 bases lying between them. The CDR3 reads CAISSTRLASGEDTQYF. The CDR3 nucleotides are TGTGCCATCAGTTCCACCCGACTAGCCTCAGGGGAAGATACGCAGTATTTT.

This clonotype was detected only a few times. V gene TRBV18 combines with J gene TRBJ2-3; 8 nucleotides match TRBD1. V dropped 4 bases and J dropped 3; count of bases not matched to a gene: 3. The CDR3 is made up of 14 amino acids. CDR1 and CDR2 from the germline V gene are KGHSH and LQKENI. The CDR3 loop is CASSLWTGTDTQYF. The CDR3 nucleotides are TGTGCCAGCTCACTATGGACAGGGACAGATACGCAGTATTTT.

This clonotype turned up a few times. CDR3 nucleotide sequence: TGTGCCAGCTCACCAGGGACAGCTCTAAATTCACCCCTCCACTTT. It yields the protein CASSPGTALNSPLHF. The chain joins TRBV18 to TRBJ1-6; TRBD1 matches 7 bases. The germline CDR1 and CDR2 sequences are KGHSH and LQKENI. This CDR3 region has 15 residues. J gave up 7 bases and V 2 bases, and 5 bases lay outside the gene matches.

The CDR3 loop is CASSPPSLIRQETVGYTF. Here the CDR3 DNA reads TGTGCCAGCTCACCCCCTAGTCTTATAAGACAGGAGACCGTTGGCTACACCTTC. The chain is built from TRBV18 and TRBJ1-2, with a weak D call TRBD1 (6 bases). V lost 3 bases and J 7 bases, leaving 27 bases between the germline ends. Germline V gene sequence: CDR1 KGHSH, CDR2 LQKENI. The CDR3 is made up of 18 amino acids.

This clonotype was seen more than once but under ten times. The J gene is TRBJ2-7, the V gene TRBV6-6, with 7 bases that match TRBD1. Trimming removed 5 bases from V and 7 bases from J; junction bases left unmatched: 11. Per germline, CDR1 MNHNY and CDR2 SVGAGI (reference sequence). CDR3 size: 14 residues. The CDR3 bases are TGTGCCAGCAGTCCCGGGACAGTTCCGGGGGAGCAGTACTTC. Amino acids: CASSPGTVPGEQYF.

J is TRBJ2-3 and V is TRBV3-1; D not certain. CDR1 LGHDT and CDR2 YNNKEL come from the germline V gene (reference sequence). V lost 0 bases and J lost 9, with 10 bases in between. The CDR3 covers 13 residues. The CDR3 region has the DNA TGTGCCAGCAGCCAAGATATGATGGGGACGCAGTATTTT. This codes for CASSQDMMGTQYF.